This T cell receptor (beta chain) was observed in a study of ipilimumab plus nivolumab after autologous stem cell transplantation (dated by TCRdb to about 2021). Broadly, across the study: A median of 5 ipilimumab doses and fewer than 10 nivolumab doses was received by trial patients. Patients in the myeloma cohort were either high-risk and transplant-naive or had relapsed within 3 years of a first autologous transplant. Patients in the trial were undergoing autologous transplant and had high-risk diffuse large B cell lymphoma, mature T cell lymphoma, or multiple myeloma. The intent-to-treat population of the trial was made up of about 37 patients.

Libraries were made using the immunoSEQ multiplex PCR assay. TCRdb mirrors the immuneACCESS table, restricted to in-frame sequences. Some clones are absent from its copies; in checked studies, under half trace to an unresolved V gene, and the reason for the others is unknown. The sample profile shows 10,000 to 15,000 clones; approximately 70% of them were found once. Approximately 10% of the sample comes from the top ten. Ipilimumab was given at 1 mg/kg intravenously on day 1 of selected weeks, and checkpoint therapy started 14 to 28 days after autologous transplant. Patients received nivolumab at 3 mg/kg intravenously on day 1 of weeks 1, 4, 7, 10, and every two weeks through week 26. This was a Phase Ib clinical trial that tested ipilimumab plus nivolumab, given as combined checkpoint inhibition, for consolidation following autologous stem cell transplantation. Including cysteine and phenylalanine, the CDR3 has 17 amino acids. Only the CDR3 portion is preserved as DNA: 51 bases, with reading frame beginning at the first base. From a lookup of the germline V gene, CDR1 and CDR2 are KGHSH and LQKENI. Trimming leaves V shorter by 3 bases and J shorter by 4 bases, with the junction holding 14 bases beyond the gene matches.

A remark on this clone: No cognate antigen has been identified for it. The sample holds no much larger clone one base away, and base qualities are not on file.

Results the study describes overall, beyond this receptor: The authors stated that profiles of the T cell receptor repertoire, regulatory T cell phenotype and gut microbiota provided a biologic rationale for studying this approach further. The authors concluded that, as post-transplant consolidation, combined checkpoint inhibition appeared tolerable.

The chain was built from TRBV18 and TRBJ1-1, with 7 bases matching TRBD1. The sample consisted of PBMCs, taken in a trial of ipilimumab plus nivolumab as post-transplant consolidation. The receptor was derived from a male donor with multiple myeloma. The bases are TGTGCCAGCTCACCCTTCCAGGACAGGAAGGAGGGCACTGAAGCTTTCTTT. Its amino acids are CASSPFQDRKEGTEAFF.